These T cell receptor beta chains were read from a single sample in a study of beta chain features in type 1 diabetes. Repertoires were generated with immunoSEQ multiplex PCR, while TCRdb's copy carries only in-frame clones and drops some. The sample lists under 950,000 clones, around a sixth occurring once. Input material: naive CD4+ T cells from blood. The receptors here all came from a woman aged 18-35 years in good health. CDR3s include the opening cysteine and the closing phenylalanine or tryptophan. The D gene is left open where the match is weak.

>TRBD1|TRBJ2-3|TRBV13|13
CASSPNRGDTQYF
>TRBD2|TRBJ2-3|TRBV5-1|16
CASSLDPSGRADTQYF
>NA|TRBJ1-2|TRBV28|12
CASRDYNYGYTF
>TRBD1|TRBJ1-1|TRBV28|13
CASSPGQGTEAFF
>NA|TRBJ2-1|TRBV18|14
CASSPRRDYNEQFF
>TRBD1|TRBJ1-5|TRBV7-3|14
CASSLMTGNQPQHF
>TRBD1|TRBJ2-7|TRBV28|13
CASSSTGWSEQYF
>NA|TRBJ2-7|TRBV5-1|16
CASSPEDSLSSYEQYF
>TRBD2|TRBJ2-3|TRBV6-5|15
CASTAGLAGLDTQYF
>NA|TRBJ2-1|TRBV5-1|14
CASSLRPLANEQFF
>TRBD1|TRBJ1-5|TRBV19|15
CASRPPGQGSQPQHF
>NA|TRBJ1-5|TRBV28|12
CARRSDSCRAHF
>NA|TRBJ1-1|TRBV7-9|15
CASREGGWMNTEAFF
>TRBD1|TRBJ1-4|TRBV4-2|14
CASSQQGGNEKLFF
>TRBD2|TRBJ2-1|TRBV4-2|17
CASSQDFGGSPYNEQFF
>TRBD1|TRBJ2-1|TRBV5-1|16
CASSLRPGQIYNEQFF
>NA|TRBJ2-3|TRBV27|11
CASIGADTQYF